This T cell receptor (beta chain) stems from a study of early T cells in non-severe SARS-CoV-2 infection. About the study: Bulk RNA from unsorted whole blood was sequenced; chains were unpaired.

Overall study results and limits: Anti-spike CD8 responses were favored by VDJdb matching, which missed private and CD4 specificities.

As part of library construction, unique molecular identifiers were attached to individual cDNA molecules. TCRdb analysed the 5' RACE reads with MiXCR anew, one entry per CDR3 protein. Counted here are 55,000 to 75,000 distinct CDR3 sequences, about 6% occurring once; the ten biggest clones make up about 3%. A note on this clonotype: No antigen is known for it.

CDR3 length: 11 residues. The ends were cut back, 8 bases at V and 5 bases at J, with 13 bases in the middle. Germline CDR1 and CDR2: DFQATT and SNEGSKA (reference sequence). This specimen was whole blood, taken at baseline. This TCR was recovered from an adult who was a healthcare worker with PCR-confirmed SARS-CoV-2 infection or an uninfected control (not recorded which). This rearrangement joins TRBV20-1 to TRBJ2-7; possible D gene TRBD1, 6 bases. The chain's CDR3 is CSTNRVDEQYF. DNA of the CDR3: TGCAGTACAAACAGGGTCGACGAGCAGTACTTC.